This T cell receptor (beta chain) was captured by sequencing in a study of glioma-infiltrating T cells. Findings and limits, study-wide: Very few CDR3 sequences were shared between tissue and blood. Gliomas, especially low-grade, showed above-expected tissue-blood divergence; non-neoplastic patients showed below.

This clonotype was detected ten times or more. Its specificity is unknown. Using RNA template, CDR3s of TCR alpha and beta were amplified with iRepertoire arm-PCR. Each CDR3 protein is one row after TCRdb ran MiXCR on the multiplex PCR reads. The sample carries about 44,000 distinct CDR3 sequences, around 24% recorded once. Trimming stripped 2 bases from V and 3 bases from J, with 10 bases between. Germline CDR1 MNHNY, CDR2 SVGAGI (reference sequence). The CDR3 spans 14 residues. The V call is TRBV6-6, the J call TRBJ2-5; D possibly corresponds to TRBD1 (5 bases). This TCR was recovered from a human donor with low-grade glioma or glioblastoma, undergoing nonglioma brain surgery, or in good health (not recorded which). The sequenced sample consisted of glioma tissue, nonneoplastic brain tissue, or PBMCs (not recorded which). As DNA, the CDR3 is TGTGCCAGCAGTTACGGACAAACAAAAGAGACCCAGTACTTC. It is translated as CASSYGQTKETQYF.